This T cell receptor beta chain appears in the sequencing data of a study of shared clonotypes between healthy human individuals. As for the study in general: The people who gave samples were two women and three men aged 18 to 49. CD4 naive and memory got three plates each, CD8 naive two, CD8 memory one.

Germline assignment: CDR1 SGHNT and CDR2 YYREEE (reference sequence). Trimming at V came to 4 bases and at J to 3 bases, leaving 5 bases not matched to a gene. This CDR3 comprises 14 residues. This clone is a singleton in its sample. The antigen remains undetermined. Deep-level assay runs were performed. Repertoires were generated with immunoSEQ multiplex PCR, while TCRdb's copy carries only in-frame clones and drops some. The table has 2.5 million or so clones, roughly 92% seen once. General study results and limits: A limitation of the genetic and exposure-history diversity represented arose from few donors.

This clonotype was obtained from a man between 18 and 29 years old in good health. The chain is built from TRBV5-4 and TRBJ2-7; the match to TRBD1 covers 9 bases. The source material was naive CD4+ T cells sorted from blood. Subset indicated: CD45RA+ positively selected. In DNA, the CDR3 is TGTGCCAGCAGCCAGGGGGACAGGGACTACGAGCAGTACTTC. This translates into CASSQGDRDYEQYF.